The sequence of this T cell receptor beta chain was determined in a study of molecular identifiers for immune sequencing clone quantification. Turning to the study itself: Split five ways in replicates, RNA from roughly 20,000 or 100,000 naive CD8 cells had four portions sequenced. Study outcomes and limitations: Under 1% of molecules in naive cells, but over 99% of effector molecules, belonged to clones above 20 RNA copies.

This clonotype was seen at least ten times. Its matching antigen is unknown. Sorted inputs of roughly 18,000 to 1,100,000 cells, with 10%, 30% or 50% RNA, yielded naive CD8 libraries. Listed TCR primers and previously described methods were used for bulk TCR libraries. TCRdb re-called the PCR reads through MiXCR, storing one row per CDR3 protein. The repertoire holds about 630,000 distinct CDR3 sequences, with 25% as singletons. Germline lookup yields CDR1 SGHRS and CDR2 YFSETQ. The CDR3 is 15 residues long. Trimming at V came to 3 bases and at J to 8 bases, leaving 8 bases not matched to a gene. V is TRBV5-1 and J is TRBJ2-4, with 10 bases identical to TRBD2. This receptor was taken from a human donor in good health. Some libraries in this study had Jurkat cell RNA spiked in. Sequenced input: naive CD8+ T cells from blood, with Jurkat cell RNA spiked in. Subset in this sample: FACS-sorted CD8+CD4-CCR7+CD45RA+ naive T cells. The CDR3 protein is CASSSSGSSVDIQYF. The CDR3 DNA sequence: TGCGCCAGCAGCTCTAGCGGGAGCTCGGTGGACATTCAGTACTTC.